The rows below give T cell receptor beta chains drawn from one sample of a study of blood T cell repertoires in COVID-19. Sequencing used immunoSEQ multiplex PCR; TCRdb keeps in-frame clones, though not all of them. The sample has around 250,000 clones; about four fifths are singletons. The specimen was peripheral blood. These receptors originate from a man under 40 who had recovered from COVID-19. The CDR3 runs from the conserved cysteine through the conserved F or W. D genes are given only for firm matches. Clone size is not always given. Where it is, it says once, few, many or a class for expanded clones.

d_gene,v_gene,abundance,j_gene,CDR3aa,CDR3nt
TRBD1,TRBV5-1,.,TRBJ1-5,CASSLEGQNNQPQHF,TGCGCCAGCAGCTTGGAGGGACAGAATAATCAGCCCCAGCATTTT
TRBD2,TRBV2,.,TRBJ2-3,CASSGGLAGSTDTQYF,TGTGCCAGCAGTGGGGGACTAGCGGGGAGCACAGATACGCAGTATTTT
TRBD1,TRBV11-2,.,TRBJ2-5,CASSLGTEETQYF,TGTGCCAGCAGCCTTGGGACAGAAGAGACCCAGTACTTC
.,TRBV11-1,.,TRBJ1-4,CASSRRRTNEKLFF,TGTGCCAGCAGCCGAAGGAGAACTAATGAAAAACTGTTTTTT
TRBD2,TRBV14,.,TRBJ2-1,CASSQVTAGGDLYNEQFF,TGTGCCAGCAGCCAAGTTACAGCGGGGGGCGATTTATACAATGAGCAGTTCTTC
TRBD2,TRBV13,many,TRBJ2-1,CASSLGGGAGNEQFF,TGTGCCAGCAGCTTAGGCGGGGGGGCCGGCAATGAGCAGTTCTTC
.,TRBV19,.,TRBJ2-1,CASSIRASSYNEQFF,TGTGCCAGTAGTATTCGTGCGAGCTCCTACAATGAGCAGTTCTTC
TRBD1,TRBV4-1,.,TRBJ1-2,CASSHRGQDGYTF,TGCGCCAGCAGCCACAGGGGGCAGGATGGCTACACCTTC
.,TRBV20-1,.,TRBJ2-7,CSAPNRDEQYF,TGCAGTGCTCCGAACAGGGACGAGCAGTACTTC
.,TRBV5-4,.,TRBJ2-7,CASSLGQQVSYEQYF,TGTGCCAGCAGCTTGGGGCAACAGGTTTCCTACGAGCAGTACTTC
.,TRBV19,few,TRBJ2-2,CASTSGQYTGELFF,TGTGCCAGTACCTCCGGACAGTACACCGGGGAGCTGTTTTTT
.,TRBV6-5,.,TRBJ2-3,CASSSLDTQYF,TGTGCCAGCAGTTCATTAGATACGCAGTATTTT
.,TRBV6-1,.,TRBJ1-6,CASSEGGANSPLHF,TGTGCCAGCAGTGAAGGGGGAGCAAATTCACCCCTCCACTTT
TRBD2,TRBV19,.,TRBJ2-3,CASSISLAGGQDTQYF,TGTGCCAGTAGTATTTCGTTAGCGGGGGGGCAAGATACGCAGTATTTT
.,TRBV5-1,once,TRBJ1-1,CASSSRAGGFTEAFF,TGCGCCAGCAGCTCCCGGGCGGGTGGGTTCACTGAAGCTTTCTTT
.,TRBV7-6,.,TRBJ2-5,CASSPSAVETQYF,TGTGCCAGCAGCCCGTCCGCGGTGGAGACCCAGTACTTC
.,TRBV5-4,.,TRBJ2-5,CASSLVVEETQYF,TGTGCCAGCAGCTTGGTGGTAGAAGAGACCCAGTACTTC
.,TRBV4-1,once,TRBJ2-5,CASSLGETQYF,TGCGCCAGCAGCCTCGGGGAGACCCAGTACTTC